This is a list of T cell receptor beta chains from one sample in a study of T-cell memory formation after mild COVID-19. TCRdb reprocessed the 5' RACE reads via MiXCR and lists one record per CDR3 protein. The repertoire holds approximately 340,000 distinct CDR3 sequences, with approximately 16% as singletons. The sample comprised PBMCs or a T cell subset sorted from them (not recorded which). These receptors were obtained from a man aged 18 to 29 who had mild COVID-19 (a few samples of this study predate the infection). Cell type and time point are not known. CDR3s include the opening cysteine and the closing phenylalanine or tryptophan. Fields, in order: D gene, J gene, clone size, V gene, CDR3 DNA, CDR3 protein. The D gene is left open where the match is weak. The size field is filled for only some rows; it gives once, few, many or a size class.

D: TRBD2; J: TRBJ2-5; size: few; V: TRBV7-9; DNA: TGTGCCAGCAGCTTAGTCAGGCTAGCGGCAAAGACCCAGTACTTC; CDR3: CASSLVRLAAKTQYF
D: -; J: TRBJ2-1; size: -; V: TRBV7-9; DNA: TGTGCCCTAAGAGGGGTTTACAATGAGCAGTTCTTC; CDR3: CALRGVYNEQFF
D: -; J: TRBJ2-1; size: -; V: TRBV6-6; DNA: TGTGCCAGCAGTTACCCGGCAGGGCTAGCGTTCTACAATGAGCAGTTCTTC; CDR3: CASSYPAGLAFYNEQFF
D: -; J: TRBJ1-1; size: -; V: TRBV5-4; DNA: TGTGCCAGCAGCCCCCAGCCGGGCGCTGAAGCTTTCTTT; CDR3: CASSPQPGAEAFF
D: TRBD1; J: TRBJ1-1; size: -; V: TRBV6-1; DNA: TGTGCCAGCAGGGTTGGGACAGGCCGGGAGAACACTGAAGCTTTCTTT; CDR3: CASRVGTGRENTEAFF
D: -; J: TRBJ2-3; size: few; V: TRBV7-2; DNA: TGTGCCACCTCATACTACTCCGGGTCCACAGATACGCAGTATTTT; CDR3: CATSYYSGSTDTQYF
D: -; J: TRBJ2-1; size: few; V: TRBV7-2; DNA: TGTGCCAGCAGCCATAGCCGGGACGTAGGTTACAATGAGCAGTTCTTC; CDR3: CASSHSRDVGYNEQFF
D: TRBD1; J: TRBJ2-6; size: few; V: TRBV12-3/TRBV12-4; DNA: TGTGCCAGCAGCCCCGAGGGAGACAGGGACAGTTTGGCCAACGTCCTGACTTTC; CDR3: CASSPEGDRDSLANVLTF
D: -; J: TRBJ2-4; size: -; V: TRBV20-1; DNA: TGCAGTGCTAGAGGGGCAGGGACGAACATTCAGTACTTC; CDR3: CSARGAGTNIQYF
D: -; J: TRBJ2-1; size: many; V: TRBV12-3/TRBV12-4; DNA: TGTGCCAGCAGTCCTACGTTTGGGGGGGGCCCAGGGTACAATGAGCAGTTCTTC; CDR3: CASSPTFGGGPGYNEQFF
D: -; J: TRBJ1-6; size: few; V: TRBV6-4; DNA: TGTGCCAGCAGTGACTCTGAGGGAACCTATAATTCACCCCTCCACTTT; CDR3: CASSDSEGTYNSPLHF
D: -; J: TRBJ2-7; size: -; V: TRBV29-1; DNA: TGCAGCGTTGAAGATCCGCAGGGTGCCTACGAGCAGTACTTC; CDR3: CSVEDPQGAYEQYF
D: TRBD2; J: TRBJ2-2; size: -; V: TRBV7-8; DNA: TGTGCCAGCAGCGGGACTAGCGGGGCCGGGGAGCTGTTTTTT; CDR3: CASSGTSGAGELFF
D: -; J: TRBJ1-2; size: many; V: TRBV5-1; DNA: TGCGCCAGCAGCTTGACCCGGGACAATTATGGCTACACCTTC; CDR3: CASSLTRDNYGYTF
D: -; J: TRBJ2-3; size: -; V: TRBV10-1; DNA: TGCGCCAGCAGTGAGGCAGGGACTTTTAACACAGATACGCAGTATTTT; CDR3: CASSEAGTFNTDTQYF
D: TRBD2; J: TRBJ2-3; size: -; V: TRBV11-2; DNA: TGTGCCAGCAGCGCCCGAGTTAGCGGGGGGTCAGATACGCAGTATTTT; CDR3: CASSARVSGGSDTQYF
D: -; J: TRBJ2-7; size: -; V: TRBV12-3/TRBV12-4; DNA: TGTGCCAGCAGTTTGGGGACGTCAGCTTACGAGCAGTACTTC; CDR3: CASSLGTSAYEQYF
D: TRBD2; J: TRBJ2-7; size: few; V: TRBV4-1; DNA: TGCGCCAGCAGCCATTCCAAGACTAGCGGGGGTTACGAGCAGTACTTC; CDR3: CASSHSKTSGGYEQYF
D: TRBD1; J: TRBJ2-1; size: few; V: TRBV5-1; DNA: TGCGCCAGCAGCTCCCGACAGGGCCCTGGAATTGAGCAGTTCTTC; CDR3: CASSSRQGPGIEQFF
D: -; J: TRBJ2-1; size: few; V: TRBV29-1; DNA: TGCAGCTCTCTACGCCCGAACTCCTACAATGAGCAGTTCTTC; CDR3: CSSLRPNSYNEQFF
D: -; J: TRBJ2-6; size: -; V: TRBV5-1; DNA: TGCGCCAGCAGCTATGCGAGATCCGGGGCCAACGTCCTGACTTTC; CDR3: CASSYARSGANVLTF
D: -; J: TRBJ2-1; size: -; V: TRBV9; DNA: TGTGCCAGCAGCGTCTCACCTCTGGGGTTAGGAAATGAGCAGTTCTTC; CDR3: CASSVSPLGLGNEQFF
D: -; J: TRBJ2-1; size: few; V: TRBV30; DNA: TGTGCCTGGAGTGCACAGGGCAATGAGCAGTTCTTC; CDR3: CAWSAQGNEQFF
D: TRBD1; J: TRBJ2-5; size: -; V: TRBV4-1; DNA: TGCGCCAGCAGCCAGGGACAGGGGGCTTGGGAAGAGACCCAGTACTTC; CDR3: CASSQGQGAWEETQYF
D: -; J: TRBJ2-1; size: -; V: TRBV10-3; DNA: TGTGCCATCAGTGAGAATCGAGAACCCTACAATGAGCAGTTCTTC; CDR3: CAISENREPYNEQFF
D: TRBD1; J: TRBJ2-2; size: -; V: TRBV7-9; DNA: TGTGCCAGCAGCGCAGGGGGTTCCGGGGAGCTGTTTTTT; CDR3: CASSAGGSGELFF
D: -; J: TRBJ1-1; size: -; V: TRBV7-2; DNA: TGTGCCAGCAGCTCCTCCCCCCGCACAGGGTTGGGAACTGAAGCTTTCTTT; CDR3: CASSSSPRTGLGTEAFF
D: -; J: TRBJ1-5; size: many; V: TRBV12-3/TRBV12-4; DNA: TGTGCCAGCAGTTTAGTGAGAAATCAGCCCCAGCATTTT; CDR3: CASSLVRNQPQHF
D: -; J: TRBJ1-1; size: -; V: TRBV5-1; DNA: TGCGCCAGCAGCCCGGTTTGGAACACTGAAGCTTTCTTT; CDR3: CASSPVWNTEAFF